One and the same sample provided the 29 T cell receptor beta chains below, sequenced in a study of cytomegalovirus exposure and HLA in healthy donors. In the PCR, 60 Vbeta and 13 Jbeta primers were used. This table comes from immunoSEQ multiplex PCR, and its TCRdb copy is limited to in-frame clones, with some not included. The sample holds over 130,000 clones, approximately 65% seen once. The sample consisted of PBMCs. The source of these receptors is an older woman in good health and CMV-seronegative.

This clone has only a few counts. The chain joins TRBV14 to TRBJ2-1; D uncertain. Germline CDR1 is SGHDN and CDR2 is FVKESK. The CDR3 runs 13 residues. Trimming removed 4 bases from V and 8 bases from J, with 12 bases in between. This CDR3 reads CASSRSKWYEQFF. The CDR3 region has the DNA TGTGCCAGCAGCCGATCTAAGTGGTATGAGCAGTTCTTC.

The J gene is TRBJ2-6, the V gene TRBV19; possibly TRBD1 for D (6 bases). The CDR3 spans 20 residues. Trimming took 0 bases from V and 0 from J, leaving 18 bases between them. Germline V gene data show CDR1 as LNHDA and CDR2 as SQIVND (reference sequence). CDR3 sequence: CASSIDRAGTRTSGANVLTF. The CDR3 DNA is TGTGCCAGTAGTATAGATCGAGCCGGGACACGGACCTCTGGGGCCAACGTCCTGACTTTC.

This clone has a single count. The CDR3 DNA follows: TGTGCCAGCAGCGAAACTAGCGGGGGGGGTGAGCAGTACTTC. It yields the protein CASSETSGGGEQYF. The chain employs TRBV2 and TRBJ2-5; 13 nucleotides align to TRBD2. This CDR3 comprises 14 residues. Germline assignment: CDR1 SNHLY and CDR2 FYNNEI. Losses at the gene ends were 6 bases for V and 11 bases for J; bases not matched to a gene: 9.

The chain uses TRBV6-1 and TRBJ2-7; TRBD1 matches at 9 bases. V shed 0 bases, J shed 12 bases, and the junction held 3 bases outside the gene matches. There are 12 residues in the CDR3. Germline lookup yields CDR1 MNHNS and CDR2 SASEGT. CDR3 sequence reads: CASSEAGTGMYF. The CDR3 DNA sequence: TGTGCCAGCAGTGAAGCCGGGACAGGGATGTACTTC.

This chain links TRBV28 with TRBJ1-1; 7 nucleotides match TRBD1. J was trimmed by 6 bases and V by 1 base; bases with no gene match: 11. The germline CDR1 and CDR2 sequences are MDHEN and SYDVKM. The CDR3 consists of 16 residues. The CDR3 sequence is CASSLYRDRVGAEAFF. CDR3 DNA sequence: TGTGCCAGCAGTTTATACCGCGACAGGGTAGGTGCTGAAGCTTTCTTT.

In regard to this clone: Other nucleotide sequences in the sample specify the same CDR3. The CDR3 loop reads CASSSSGGQETQYF. CDR3 sequence (DNA): TGCGCCAGCAGCAGTAGCGGGGGACAAGAGACCCAGTACTTC. The J gene is TRBJ2-5, the V gene TRBV5-1, with TRBD2 identical over 9 bases. The CDR3 is made up of 14 amino acids. The germline gives CDR1 SGHRS, CDR2 YFSETQ. With 4 bases clipped from V and 2 bases from J, the junction kept 3 bases outside the gene matches.

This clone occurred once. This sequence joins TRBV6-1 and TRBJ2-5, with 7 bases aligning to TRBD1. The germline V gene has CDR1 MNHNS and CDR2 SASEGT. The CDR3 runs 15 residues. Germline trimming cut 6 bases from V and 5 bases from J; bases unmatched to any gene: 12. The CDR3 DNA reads TGTGCCAGCAGCTCCGGGACAGTGTTTATTGAGACCCAGTACTTC. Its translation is CASSSGTVFIETQYF.

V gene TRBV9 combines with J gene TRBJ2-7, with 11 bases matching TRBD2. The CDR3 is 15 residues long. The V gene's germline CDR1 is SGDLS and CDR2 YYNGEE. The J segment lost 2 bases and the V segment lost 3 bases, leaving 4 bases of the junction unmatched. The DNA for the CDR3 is TGTGCCAGCAGCGCCGGGACTAGCGGTACCTACGAGCAGTACTTC. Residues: CASSAGTSGTYEQYF.

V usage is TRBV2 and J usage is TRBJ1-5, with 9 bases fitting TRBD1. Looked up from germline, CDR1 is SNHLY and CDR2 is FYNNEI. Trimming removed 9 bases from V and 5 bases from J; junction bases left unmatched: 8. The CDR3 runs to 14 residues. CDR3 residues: CASARRTGDQPQHF. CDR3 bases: TGTGCCAGTGCAAGAAGGACAGGGGATCAGCCCCAGCATTTT.

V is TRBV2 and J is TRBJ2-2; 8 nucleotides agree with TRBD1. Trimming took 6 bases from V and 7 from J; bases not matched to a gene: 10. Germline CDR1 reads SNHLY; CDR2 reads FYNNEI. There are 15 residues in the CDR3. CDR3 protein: CASSTDRVYIGELFF. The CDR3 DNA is TGTGCCAGCAGCACGGACAGGGTGTACATCGGGGAGCTGTTTTTT. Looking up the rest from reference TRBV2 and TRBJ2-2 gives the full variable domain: EPEVTQTPSHQVTQMGQEVILRCVPISNHLYFYWYRQILGQKVEFLVSFYNNEISEKSEIFDDQFSVERPDGSNFTLKIRSTKLEDSAMYFCASSTDRVYIGELFFGEGSRLTVL.

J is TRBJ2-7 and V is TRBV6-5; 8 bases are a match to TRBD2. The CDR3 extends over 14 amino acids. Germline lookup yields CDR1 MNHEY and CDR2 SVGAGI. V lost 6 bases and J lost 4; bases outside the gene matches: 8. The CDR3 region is CASRGAGAGYEQYF. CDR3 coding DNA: TGTGCCAGCAGGGGAGCGGGAGCAGGGTACGAGCAGTACTTC.

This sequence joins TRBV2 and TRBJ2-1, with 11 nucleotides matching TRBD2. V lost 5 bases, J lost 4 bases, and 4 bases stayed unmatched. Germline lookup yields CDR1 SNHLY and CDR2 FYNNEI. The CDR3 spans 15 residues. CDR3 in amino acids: CASSSSGGRYNEQFF. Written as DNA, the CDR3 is TGTGCCAGCAGTTCTAGCGGGGGGCGTTACAATGAGCAGTTCTTC.

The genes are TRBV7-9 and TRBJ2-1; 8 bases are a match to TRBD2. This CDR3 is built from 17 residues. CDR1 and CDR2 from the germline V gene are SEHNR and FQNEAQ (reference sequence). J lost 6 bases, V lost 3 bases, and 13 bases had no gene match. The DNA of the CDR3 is TGTGCCAGCAGCTTGGTAGTAGCGGGGACCTCCCCCAATGAGCAGTTCTTC. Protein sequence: CASSLVVAGTSPNEQFF. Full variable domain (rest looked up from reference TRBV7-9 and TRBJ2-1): DTGVSQNPRHKITKRGQNVTFRCDPISEHNRLYWYRQTLGQGPEFLTYFQNEAQLEKSRLLSDRFSAERPKGSFSTLEIQRTEQGDSAMYLCASSLVVAGTSPNEQFFGPGTRLTVL.

CDR3 bases: TGCGCCAGCAGCTTGAGGACAGGGCGCTCCTACGAGCAGTACTTC. Translating it yields CASSLRTGRSYEQYF. V usage is TRBV5-1 and J usage is TRBJ2-7; the match to TRBD1 covers 8 bases. Unmatched junction bases numbered 3, after V lost 1 base and J lost 0 bases. There are 15 residues in the CDR3. Per the germline V gene, CDR1 is SGHRS and CDR2 is YFSETQ.

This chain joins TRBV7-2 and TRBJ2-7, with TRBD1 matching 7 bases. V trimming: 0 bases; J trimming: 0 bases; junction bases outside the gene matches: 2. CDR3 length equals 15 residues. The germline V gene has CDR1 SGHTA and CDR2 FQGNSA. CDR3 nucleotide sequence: TGTGCCAGCAGCTTAGCGTGGACAGGCTCCTACGAGCAGTACTTC. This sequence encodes CASSLAWTGSYEQYF.

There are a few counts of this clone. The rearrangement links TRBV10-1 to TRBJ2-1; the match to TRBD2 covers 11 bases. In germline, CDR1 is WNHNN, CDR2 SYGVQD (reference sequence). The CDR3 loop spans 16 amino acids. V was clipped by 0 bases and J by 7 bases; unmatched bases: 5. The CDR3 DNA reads TGCGCCAGCAGTGAGTCGAATAGCGGGAGGGGGAATGAGCAGTTCTTC. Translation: CASSESNSGRGNEQFF.

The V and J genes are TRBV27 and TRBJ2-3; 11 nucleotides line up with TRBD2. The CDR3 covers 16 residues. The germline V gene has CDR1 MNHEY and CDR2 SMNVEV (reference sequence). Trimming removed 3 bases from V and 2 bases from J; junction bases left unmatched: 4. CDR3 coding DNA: TGTGCCAGCAGTTTCCTGACTAGCGGGAACACAGATACGCAGTATTTT. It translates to CASSFLTSGNTDTQYF.

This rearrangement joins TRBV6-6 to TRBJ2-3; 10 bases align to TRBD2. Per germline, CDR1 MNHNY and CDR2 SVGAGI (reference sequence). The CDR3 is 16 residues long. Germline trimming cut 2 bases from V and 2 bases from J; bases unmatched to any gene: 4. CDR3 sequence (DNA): TGTGCCAGCAGTTACGGACTAGCGGCCTACACAGATACGCAGTATTTT. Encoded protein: CASSYGLAAYTDTQYF.

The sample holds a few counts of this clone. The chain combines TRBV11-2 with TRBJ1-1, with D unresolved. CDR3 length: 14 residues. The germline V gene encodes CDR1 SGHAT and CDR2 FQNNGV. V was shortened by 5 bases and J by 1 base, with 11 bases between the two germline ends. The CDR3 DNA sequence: TGTGCCAGCAGCCCCGGGTTAGCGAACACTGAAGCTTTCTTT. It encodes CASSPGLANTEAFF.

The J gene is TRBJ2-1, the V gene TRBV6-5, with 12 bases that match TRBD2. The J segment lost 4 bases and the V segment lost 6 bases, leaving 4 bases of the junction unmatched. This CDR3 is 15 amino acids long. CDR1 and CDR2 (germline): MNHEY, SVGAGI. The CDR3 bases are TGTGCCAGCAGATCTAGCGGGGGGGCTTACAATGAGCAGTTCTTC. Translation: CASRSSGGAYNEQFF.

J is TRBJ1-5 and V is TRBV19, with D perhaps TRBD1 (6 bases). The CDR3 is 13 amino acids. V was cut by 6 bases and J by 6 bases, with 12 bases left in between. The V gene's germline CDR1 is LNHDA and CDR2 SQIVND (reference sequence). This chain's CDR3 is CASRSGVGQPQHF. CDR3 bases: TGTGCCAGTAGATCAGGGGTAGGTCAGCCCCAGCATTTT.

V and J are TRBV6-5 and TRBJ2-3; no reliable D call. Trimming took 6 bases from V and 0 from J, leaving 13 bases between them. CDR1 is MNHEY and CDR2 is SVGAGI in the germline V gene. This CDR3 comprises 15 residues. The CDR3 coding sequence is TGTGCCAGCAGCCTCCGAGAGCTTAGCACAGATACGCAGTATTTT. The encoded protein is CASSLRELSTDTQYF.

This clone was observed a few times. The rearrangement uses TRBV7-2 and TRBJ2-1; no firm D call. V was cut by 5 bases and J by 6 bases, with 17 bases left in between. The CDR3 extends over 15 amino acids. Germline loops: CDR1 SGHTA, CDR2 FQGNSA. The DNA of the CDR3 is TGTGCCAGCAGCCGTCCCGGAGCGCGACGCAATGAGCAGTTCTTC. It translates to CASSRPGARRNEQFF.

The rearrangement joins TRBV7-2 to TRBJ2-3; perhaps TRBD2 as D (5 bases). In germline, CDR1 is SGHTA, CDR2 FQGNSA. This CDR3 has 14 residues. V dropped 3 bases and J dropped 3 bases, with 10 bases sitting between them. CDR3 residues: CASSFTGLTDTQYF. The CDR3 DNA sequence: TGTGCCAGCAGCTTTACCGGACTGACAGATACGCAGTATTTT.

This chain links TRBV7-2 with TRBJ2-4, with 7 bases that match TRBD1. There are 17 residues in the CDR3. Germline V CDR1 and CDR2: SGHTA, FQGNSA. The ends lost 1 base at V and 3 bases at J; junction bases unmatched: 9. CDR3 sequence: CASSLGAGGTGKNIQYF. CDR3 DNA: TGTGCCAGCAGCTTAGGGGCAGGGGGTACGGGCAAAAACATTCAGTACTTC.

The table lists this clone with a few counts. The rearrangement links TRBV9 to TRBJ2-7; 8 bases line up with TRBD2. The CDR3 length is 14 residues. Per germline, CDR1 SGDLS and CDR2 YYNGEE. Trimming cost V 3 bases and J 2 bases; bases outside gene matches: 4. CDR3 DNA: TGTGCCAGCAGCGCCGGACTAGCAACCTACGAGCAGTACTTC. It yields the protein CASSAGLATYEQYF.

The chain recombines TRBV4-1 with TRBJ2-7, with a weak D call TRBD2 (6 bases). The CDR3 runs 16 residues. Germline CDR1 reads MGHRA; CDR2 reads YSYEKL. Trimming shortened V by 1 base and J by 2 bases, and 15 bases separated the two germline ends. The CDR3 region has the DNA TGCGCCAGCAGCCAAGCTCCGGCCGGCGGGGCCTACGAGCAGTACTTC. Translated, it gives CASSQAPAGGAYEQYF.

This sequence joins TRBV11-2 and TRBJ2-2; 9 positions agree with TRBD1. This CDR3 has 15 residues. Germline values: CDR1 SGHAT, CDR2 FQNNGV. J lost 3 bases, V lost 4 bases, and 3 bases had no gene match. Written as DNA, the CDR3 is TGTGCCAGCAGCTCGACAGGGGGGGACACCGGGGAGCTGTTTTTT. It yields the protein CASSSTGGDTGELFF.

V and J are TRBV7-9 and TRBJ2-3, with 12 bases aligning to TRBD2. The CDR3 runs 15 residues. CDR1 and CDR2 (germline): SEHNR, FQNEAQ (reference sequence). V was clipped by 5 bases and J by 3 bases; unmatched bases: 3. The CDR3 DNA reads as TGTGCCAGCAGCCGTGGACTAGCGGGGACAGATACGCAGTATTTT. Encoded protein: CASSRGLAGTDTQYF.